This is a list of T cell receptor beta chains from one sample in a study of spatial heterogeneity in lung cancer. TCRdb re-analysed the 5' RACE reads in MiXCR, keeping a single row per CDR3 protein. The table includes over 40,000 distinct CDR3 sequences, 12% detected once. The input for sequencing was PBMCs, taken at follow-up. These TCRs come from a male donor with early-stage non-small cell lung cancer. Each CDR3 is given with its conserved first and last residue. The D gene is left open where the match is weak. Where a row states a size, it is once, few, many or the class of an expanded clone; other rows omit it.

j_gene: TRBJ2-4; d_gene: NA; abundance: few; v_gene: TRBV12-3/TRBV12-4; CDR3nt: TGTGCCAGCAGTTTTAGTGGGGGCCAGAACATTCAGTACTTC; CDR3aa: CASSFSGGQNIQYF
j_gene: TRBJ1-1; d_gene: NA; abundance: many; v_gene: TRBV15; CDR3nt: TGTGCCACCAGCACGACACAGAACACTGAAGCTTTCTTT; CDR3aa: CATSTTQNTEAFF
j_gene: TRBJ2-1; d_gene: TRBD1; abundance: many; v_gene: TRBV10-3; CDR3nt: TGTGCCATCAGTGGACAAGAGGGGGCGCAGAAATATGAGCAGTTCTTC; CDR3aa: CAISGQEGAQKYEQFF
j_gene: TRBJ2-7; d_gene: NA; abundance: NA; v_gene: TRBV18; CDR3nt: TGTGCCAGCTCACCTCAGAGGACACGGGTAGACTACGAGCAGTACTTC; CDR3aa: CASSPQRTRVDYEQYF
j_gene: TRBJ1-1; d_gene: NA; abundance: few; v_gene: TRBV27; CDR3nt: TGTGCCAGCAGCCACAGGGCAATGAACACTGAAGCTTTCTTT; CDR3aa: CASSHRAMNTEAFF
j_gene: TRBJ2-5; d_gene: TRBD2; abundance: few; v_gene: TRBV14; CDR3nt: TGTGCCAGCAGCCACCTCGTAGCGGGAGTCGAGACCCAGTACTTC; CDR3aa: CASSHLVAGVETQYF
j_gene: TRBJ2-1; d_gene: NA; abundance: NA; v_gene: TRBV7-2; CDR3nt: TGTGCCAGCAGCTTTCTCCGAGCCAATGAGCAGTTCTTC; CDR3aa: CASSFLRANEQFF
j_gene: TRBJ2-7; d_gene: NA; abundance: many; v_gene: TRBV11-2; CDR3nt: TGTGCCAGCAGCTTAGATTCCCTAGGCGAGCAGTACTTC; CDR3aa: CASSLDSLGEQYF
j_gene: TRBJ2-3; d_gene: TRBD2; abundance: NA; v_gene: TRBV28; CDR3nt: TGTGCCAGCAGTCCTCCCGGACTAGCGGGGGGGAGGGATACGCAGTATTTT; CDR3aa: CASSPPGLAGGRDTQYF
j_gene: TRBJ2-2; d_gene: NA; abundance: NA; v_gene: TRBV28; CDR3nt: TGTGCCAGCAGGACACGGGAGTCGAACACCGGGGAGCTGTTTTTT; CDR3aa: CASRTRESNTGELFF
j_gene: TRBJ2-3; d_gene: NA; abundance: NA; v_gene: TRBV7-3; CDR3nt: TGTGCCAGCAGCATCCTAGGACAGAGCACAGATACGCAGTATTTT; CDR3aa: CASSILGQSTDTQYF
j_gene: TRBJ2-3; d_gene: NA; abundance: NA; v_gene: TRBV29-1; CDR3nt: TGCAGCCTGGGATCGGGGGCCACAGATACGCAGTATTTT; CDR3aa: CSLGSGATDTQYF
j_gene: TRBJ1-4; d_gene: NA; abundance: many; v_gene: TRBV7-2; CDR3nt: TGTGCCAGCAGGAGACAGGTTACCATCCCTAATGAAAAACTGTTTTTT; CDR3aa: CASRRQVTIPNEKLFF
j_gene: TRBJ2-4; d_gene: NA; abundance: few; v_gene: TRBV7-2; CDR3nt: TGTGCCAGCAGCCCTTCTTCAGGGTCGATAAACATTCAGTACTTC; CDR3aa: CASSPSSGSINIQYF
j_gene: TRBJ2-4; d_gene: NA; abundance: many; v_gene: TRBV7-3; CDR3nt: TGTGCCAGCAGCCGACAGTCCAAAGACCCTCAGTACTTC; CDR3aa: CASSRQSKDPQYF
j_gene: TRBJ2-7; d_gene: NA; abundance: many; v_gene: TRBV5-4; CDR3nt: TGTGCCAGCAGCTTGGATACACAACCTATCCTCTACGAGCAGTACTTC; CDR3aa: CASSLDTQPILYEQYF